Below are 27 T cell receptor beta chains sequenced from a single sample in a study of CD8+ T cells in alopecia areata. Treatment of the sample: oral pan-JAK inhibitor, 5-10 mg twice daily. Extracted from the samples, RNA was reverse transcribed into cDNA to serve as the sequencing template. The table came from immunoSEQ multiplex PCR; TCRdb's copy has only in-frame clones and leaves some out. The data contain 200,000 to 250,000 clones, more than 60% of them seen just once; the ten biggest clones take up roughly 1.2%. The starting material was CD4+ T cells sorted from blood, obtained around week 46, from a patient treated with tofacitinib. The receptors stem from a human donor with alopecia areata.

V usage is TRBV19 and J usage is TRBJ2-1; perhaps TRBD1 as D (6 bases). Germline values: CDR1 LNHDA, CDR2 SQIVND (reference sequence). V lost 5 bases and J lost 3, with 17 bases in between. There are 16 residues in the CDR3. The DNA for the CDR3 is TGTGCCAGTAGTTTAGGGACACGGTTTGGCTACAATGAGCAGTTCTTC. It encodes CASSLGTRFGYNEQFF.

The chain recombines TRBV10-3 with TRBJ1-1; possibly TRBD1 for D (6 bases). The germline gives CDR1 ENHRY, CDR2 SYGVKD. The length of the CDR3 is 15 residues. V was pared by 2 bases and J by 3 bases, with 13 bases between. DNA for the CDR3: TGTGCCATCAGTGAGACTTTACAGGGCCACACTGAAGCTTTCTTT. It translates to CAISETLQGHTEAFF.

This clone was counted a few times. V gene TRBV19 combines with J gene TRBJ2-5; possibly TRBD2 for D (5 bases). The CDR3 has 13 amino acids. The V and J ends lost 4 bases and 5 bases respectively, with 11 bases between them. Germline V gene lookup returns CDR1 LNHDA and CDR2 SQIVND (reference sequence). The chain's CDR3 is CASSRGKRETQYF. The DNA for the CDR3 is TGTGCCAGTAGTAGAGGGAAGAGGGAGACCCAGTACTTC.

This chain joins TRBV10-3 and TRBJ2-7; TRBD1 matches at 7 bases. Germline CDR1 ENHRY, CDR2 SYGVKD. This CDR3 contains 15 residues. V gave up 3 bases and J gave up 3 bases; unmatched junction bases: 8. The DNA for the CDR3 is TGTGCCATCAGTGATGGCCAAGGGGGCAGCTACGAGCAGTACTTC. It translates to CAISDGQGGSYEQYF.

The V call is TRBV5-6, the J call TRBJ1-1; D not resolved. V was trimmed by 0 bases and J by 4 bases, leaving 10 bases between them. CDR1 is SGHDT, CDR2 YYEEEE, per germline. This CDR3 is built from 14 residues. The CDR3 region is CASSLVLRGTEAFF. The DNA for the CDR3 is TGTGCCAGCAGCTTGGTTCTACGGGGCACTGAAGCTTTCTTT.

The gene calls are TRBV29-1 and TRBJ2-5; a possible D gene is TRBD2 (6 bases). Germline CDR1 SQVTM, CDR2 ANQGSEA. Trimming stripped 4 bases from V and 9 bases from J, with 9 bases between. The CDR3 runs to 10 residues. CDR3 protein: CSVGGEAQYF. CDR3 nucleotides: TGCAGCGTTGGGGGGGAGGCCCAGTACTTC.

V usage is TRBV29-1 and J usage is TRBJ2-7, with D possibly called TRBD1 or TRBD2 (6 bases each). V was cut by 6 bases and J by 4 bases, with 16 bases left in between. Germline V lookup: CDR1 SQVTM, CDR2 ANQGSEA. This CDR3 contains 13 residues. CDR3 DNA sequence: TGCAGCGTAGCCCTGACAGGACTATACGAGCAGTACTTC. Translation gives CSVALTGLYEQYF.

The chain recombines TRBV11-2 with TRBJ2-7; TRBD1 might be the D (5 bases). CDR3 length: 15 residues. Germline lookup yields CDR1 SGHAT and CDR2 FQNNGV. Trimming removed 0 bases at V and 2 bases at J, with 11 bases between. CDR3 in DNA: TGTGCCAGCAGCTTAGATCGCCAGGGTGCCTACGAGCAGTACTTC. Residues: CASSLDRQGAYEQYF.

As concerns this clone: Other DNA sequences in this sample translate to the same CDR3. This sequence joins TRBV27 and TRBJ2-7, with TRBD2 identical over 9 bases. This CDR3 has 13 residues. Germline loops: CDR1 MNHEY, CDR2 SMNVEV (reference sequence). J was trimmed by 1 base and V by 6 bases; bases with no gene match: 1. The CDR3, as DNA: TGTGCCAGCAGAGCGGGGGGTTCCTACGAGCAGTACTTC. Translating gives CASRAGGSYEQYF.

This clone was counted a few times. V usage is TRBV7-6 and J usage is TRBJ2-5; 7 bases map to TRBD2. Germline assignment: CDR1 SGHVS and CDR2 FNYEAQ. The CDR3 is 16 amino acids. V lost 2 bases to trimming and J lost 2 bases; unmatched junction nucleotides: 8. For the CDR3, the DNA is TGTGCCAGCAGCTTAAAGCCAGCGGGGCCTCAAGAGACCCAGTACTTC. The encoded protein is CASSLKPAGPQETQYF. The full variable domain, completed using reference TRBV7-6 and TRBJ2-5, is GAGVSQSPRYKVTKRGQDVALRCDPISGHVSLYWYRQALGQGPEFLTYFNYEAQQDKSGLPNDRFSAERPEGSISTLTIQRTEQRDSAMYRCASSLKPAGPQETQYFGPGTRLLVL.

The chain joins TRBV13 to TRBJ1-1; the D gene is possibly TRBD1 (5 bases). The CDR3 has 13 residues. The germline gives CDR1 PRHDT, CDR2 FYEKMQ (reference sequence). The V and J ends lost 3 bases and 10 bases respectively, with 15 bases between them. The CDR3 is CASSLGVLPGAFF. The CDR3 nucleotides are TGTGCCAGCAGCTTGGGGGTACTGCCTGGAGCTTTCTTT. The variable domain in full, with the rest retrieved from reference TRBV13 and TRBJ1-1, is AAGVIQSPRHLIKEKRETATLKCYPIPRHDTVYWYQQGPGQDPQFLISFYEKMQSDKGSIPDRFSAQQFSDYHSELNMSSLELGDSALYFCASSLGVLPGAFFGQGTRLTVV.

On this clone: An end of the junction does not agree with germline; a read error may underlie this. The V and J genes are TRBV18 and TRBJ2-4; 7 bases match TRBD1. Germline CDR1 KGHSH, CDR2 LQKENI. The CDR3 has 12 amino acids. The CDR3 loop reads CASSPSGQFFWF. In DNA form, the CDR3 reads TGTGCCAGCTCACCATCGGGACAGTTCTTCTGGTTC.

The chain has TRBV5-1 and TRBJ1-6; 7 bases are shared with TRBD1. After removal of 3 bases from V and 9 bases from J, the junction contained 12 bases not matched to a gene. The CDR3 covers 16 residues. Germline lookup yields CDR1 SGHRS and CDR2 YFSETQ. CDR3 loop: CASSSGTDSFGSPLHF. CDR3 nucleotide sequence: TGCGCCAGCAGCTCAGGGACAGATTCATTCGGTTCACCCCTCCACTTT. The full variable domain, in which reference TRBV5-1 and TRBJ1-6 provide the parts outside the CDR3, is KAGVTQTPRYLIKTRGQQVTLSCSPISGHRSVSWYQQTPGQGLQFLFEYFSETQRNKGNFPGRFSGRQFSNSRSEMNVSTLELGDSALYLCASSSGTDSFGSPLHFGNGTRLTVT.

The chain combines TRBV9 with TRBJ1-1; D perhaps matches TRBD1 (5 bases). In germline, CDR1 is SGDLS, CDR2 YYNGEE. This CDR3 region has 15 residues. Trimming removed 3 bases from V and 1 base from J, with 13 bases in between. CDR3 residues: CASSAPSGGNTEAFF. CDR3 nucleotide sequence: TGTGCCAGCAGCGCACCGTCTGGGGGGAACACTGAAGCTTTCTTT.

The chain employs TRBV25-1 and TRBJ1-2; D remains unclear. V was pared by 3 bases and J by 3 bases, with 8 bases between. The CDR3 sequence is 13 residues long. CDR1 and CDR2 from the germline V gene are MGHDK and SYGVNS. CDR3 nucleotide sequence: TGTGCCAGCAGTGACCCCGGAGACTATGGCTACACCTTC. The encoded protein is CASSDPGDYGYTF.

The rearrangement uses TRBV25-1 and TRBJ2-7; possibly TRBD1 for D (5 bases). The germline V gene has CDR1 MGHDK and CDR2 SYGVNS. This CDR3 spans 11 amino acids. V shed 5 bases and J shed 3 bases, with 5 bases lying between them. The CDR3 is CASSRGYEQYF. DNA of the CDR3: TGTGCCAGCAGTAGGGGCTACGAGCAGTACTTC.

The chain is built from TRBV29-1 and TRBJ2-2, with TRBD1 matching 8 bases. With 3 bases clipped from V and 5 bases from J, the junction kept 8 bases outside the gene matches. The CDR3 loop spans 15 amino acids. Germline V lookup: CDR1 SQVTM, CDR2 ANQGSEA. CDR3 DNA sequence: TGCAGCGTTGAGGACCCTCGACAGGGGACCGGGGAGCTGTTTTTT. This sequence encodes CSVEDPRQGTGELFF.

The chain uses TRBV15 and TRBJ1-1; D not certain. Germline CDR1 LNHNV, CDR2 YYDKDF (reference sequence). CDR3 length equals 14 residues. V was shortened by 3 bases and J by 1 base, with 9 bases between the two germline ends. As DNA, the CDR3 is TGTGCCACCAGCAGCCAGACAAGGAACACTGAAGCTTTCTTT. Its translation is CATSSQTRNTEAFF.

The chain links TRBV9 to TRBJ2-1; perhaps TRBD2 as D (5 bases). This CDR3 spans 15 amino acids. With 0 bases removed from V and 3 bases from J, the gap between germline ends came to 10 bases. Germline V CDR1 and CDR2: SGDLS, YYNGEE. Here the CDR3 reads CASSVGGWFYNEQFF. In DNA, the CDR3 is TGTGCCAGCAGCGTAGGAGGGTGGTTCTACAATGAGCAGTTCTTC.

Points on this clone: At the DNA level, this CDR3 is encoded by other sequences in the same sample as well. V is TRBV30 and J is TRBJ2-7; D not certain. This CDR3 region has 11 residues. Trimming took 0 bases from V and 2 from J, leaving 2 bases between them. CDR1 and CDR2 from the germline V gene are GTSNPN and SVGIG (reference sequence). CDR3 in DNA: TGTGCCTGGAGTGTACCCTACGAGCAGTACTTC. Amino acids: CAWSVPYEQYF. The whole variable domain, filled in from reference TRBV30 and TRBJ2-7, reads SQTIHQWPATLVQPVGSPLSLECTVEGTSNPNLYWYRQAAGRGLQLLFYSVGIGQISSEVPQNLSASRPQDRQFILSSKKLLLSDSGFYLCAWSVPYEQYFGPGTRLTVT.

Many counts were recorded for this clone. The chain joins TRBV18 to TRBJ2-7; TRBD2 aligns across 8 bases. With V trimmed by 3 bases and J by 4 bases, 2 bases remained unmatched. Germline CDR1 KGHSH, CDR2 LQKENI. The CDR3 is 13 residues long. CDR3 protein: CASSPAGGYEQYF. The DNA for the CDR3 is TGTGCCAGCTCACCCGCGGGAGGTTACGAGCAGTACTTC.

This clone was detected a few times. The rearrangement joins TRBV2 to TRBJ2-2; D is ambiguous. There are 12 residues in the CDR3. From germline, CDR1 is SNHLY and CDR2 FYNNEI. Trimming removed 4 bases at V and 6 bases at J, with 6 bases between. The DNA for the CDR3 is TGTGCCAGCAGTGTCTGGGCCGGGGAGCTGTTTTTT. Its translation is CASSVWAGELFF. The whole variable domain, remainder taken from reference TRBV2 and TRBJ2-2, is EPEVTQTPSHQVTQMGQEVILRCVPISNHLYFYWYRQILGQKVEFLVSFYNNEISEKSEIFDDQFSVERPDGSNFTLKIRSTKLEDSAMYFCASSVWAGELFFGEGSRLTVL.

The gene calls are TRBV29-1 and TRBJ1-1; D is unresolved. This CDR3 contains 13 residues. Per the germline V gene, CDR1 is SQVTM and CDR2 is ANQGSEA. Trimming cost V 8 bases and J 0 bases, with 13 bases left between them. The CDR3 loop is CSPQQIMNTEAFF. In nucleotides, the CDR3 is TGCAGCCCACAACAAATTATGAACACTGAAGCTTTCTTT.

The chain has TRBV4-3 and TRBJ2-3, with TRBD2 matching over 11 bases. The CDR3 runs 19 residues. With V trimmed by 0 bases and J by 2 bases, 10 bases remained unmatched. Per the germline V gene, CDR1 is LGHNA and CDR2 is YSLEER. CDR3 in DNA: TGCGCCAGCAGCCAAGATTCAGGGCTAGCGGGGGGCTTCACAGATACGCAGTATTTT. It is translated as CASSQDSGLAGGFTDTQYF.

The genes are TRBV30 and TRBJ1-2; 9 bases map to TRBD1. This CDR3 is 14 amino acids long. Germline loops: CDR1 GTSNPN, CDR2 SVGIG (reference sequence). Trimming removed 2 bases from V and 5 bases from J; junction bases left unmatched: 6. CDR3 loop: CAWSTRTGAYGYTF. DNA of the CDR3: TGTGCCTGGAGTACTCGGACAGGGGCTTATGGCTACACCTTC.

In this sample, this clone turned up a few times. CDR3 in amino acids: CSVEGQGVGYEQYF. The CDR3 DNA sequence: TGCAGCGTTGAGGGCCAGGGGGTTGGCTACGAGCAGTACTTC. The chain combines TRBV29-1 with TRBJ2-7; 7 bases match TRBD1. V lost 3 bases and J lost 3; bases outside the gene matches: 8. Germline V lookup: CDR1 SQVTM, CDR2 ANQGSEA. This CDR3 is 14 amino acids long.

The chain links TRBV19 to TRBJ1-5; 7 positions agree with TRBD1. CDR3 length equals 15 residues. J was trimmed by 7 bases and V by 5 bases; bases with no gene match: 11. The germline V gene encodes CDR1 LNHDA and CDR2 SQIVND (reference sequence). In DNA form, the CDR3 reads TGTGCCAGTAGTCCTTCCTCAAACAGGGGCCAGCCCCAGCATTTT. As protein: CASSPSSNRGQPQHF.